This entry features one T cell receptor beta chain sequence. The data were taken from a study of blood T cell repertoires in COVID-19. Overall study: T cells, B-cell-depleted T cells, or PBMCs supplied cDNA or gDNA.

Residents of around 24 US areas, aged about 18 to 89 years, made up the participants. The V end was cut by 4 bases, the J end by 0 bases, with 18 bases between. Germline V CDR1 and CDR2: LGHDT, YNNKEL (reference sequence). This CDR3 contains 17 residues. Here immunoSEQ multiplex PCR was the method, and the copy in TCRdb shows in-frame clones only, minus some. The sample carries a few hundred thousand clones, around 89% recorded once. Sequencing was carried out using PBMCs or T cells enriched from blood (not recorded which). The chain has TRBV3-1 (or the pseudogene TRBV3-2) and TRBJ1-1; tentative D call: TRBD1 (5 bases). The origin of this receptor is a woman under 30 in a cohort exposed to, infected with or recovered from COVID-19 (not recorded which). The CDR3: CASSPLGAQPLNTEAFF. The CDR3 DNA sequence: TGTGCCAGCAGCCCCCTAGGGGCTCAACCCTTGAACACTGAAGCTTTCTTT.